This TCR beta chain was obtained from a study of blood T cell repertoires in COVID-19. Looking at the study overall: T cells, B-cell-depleted T cells, or PBMCs provided the cDNA or gDNA that served as material.

This clone was counted ten times or more. As processed by the authors: Estimation of nucleated cell counts was performed using reference gene primer amplification. Repertoires were generated with immunoSEQ multiplex PCR, while TCRdb's copy carries only in-frame clones and drops some. The DNA was the basis for D and trimming; V, J and clone size are from that table. The sample has some 85,000 clones; 80% are singletons. This CDR3 region has 15 residues. V shed 4 bases and J shed 4 bases, with 18 bases lying between them. Per the germline V gene, CDR1 is SGHRS and CDR2 is YFSETQ. The source of this sequence is a woman aged 80 or over with acute or convalescent COVID-19. V gene TRBV5-1 combines with J gene TRBJ2-7; D may be TRBD1 (6 bases). Sequenced input: peripheral blood. The CDR3 sequence: CASSPDWPGVYEQYF. The CDR3 coding sequence is TGCGCCAGCAGCCCGGATTGGCCAGGGGTGTACGAGCAGTACTTC.